This entry concerns a single TCR beta chain. Antigen: not known. The sample belongs to a study of cytomegalovirus exposure and HLA in healthy donors. The study, taken as a whole, reports: Near-uniform donor sequencing depth was presumed by presence/absence analyses.

PCR involved 60 Vbeta and 13 Jbeta primers. Profiled with immunoSEQ multiplex PCR; TCRdb holds only in-frame clones, not every one. The table has tens of thousands of clones, about 80% seen once; the top ten hold over 3%. The origin of this receptor is a woman between 40 and 55 years old in good health and CMV-seronegative. Sequences were obtained from PBMCs.

The CDR3 region has the DNA TGTGCCAGCAGTGGCGATTCCCCCAATCAGCCCCAGCATTTT. It translates to CASSGDSPNQPQHF. This chain links TRBV25-1 with TRBJ1-5; no definite D call. V was cut by 4 bases and J by 3 bases, with 10 bases left in between. The CDR3 is made up of 14 amino acids. Germline loops: CDR1 MGHDK, CDR2 SYGVNS.